The TCR beta chain under discussion was sequenced for a study of cytomegalovirus exposure and HLA in healthy donors. Study-wide results and caveats: Confirmation in vitro established that a few CMV-associated chains were specific for CMV antigens. Rare sequences made up most TCRs, while some public TCRs were found in many donors.

The PCR used 60 Vbeta and 13 Jbeta primers. Here immunoSEQ multiplex PCR was the method, and the copy in TCRdb shows in-frame clones only, minus some. The sample holds a few hundred thousand clones, 85% to 95% seen once. Worth noting for this clone: The antigen is not known.

CDR3 length: 13 amino acids. CDR1 and CDR2 from the germline V gene are MNHEY and SVGAGI. The V and J ends lost 2 bases and 7 bases, in that order; junction bases with no gene match: 4. The sequenced material came from PBMCs. The sequence was collected from a girl under 10 years old in good health and CMV-seronegative. The V call is TRBV6-5, the J call TRBJ2-7; TRBD2 agrees at 8 bases. The CDR3 nucleotides are TGTGCCAGCAGTTACGCTATAGCGGGGGAGCAGTACTTC. It yields the protein CASSYAIAGEQYF.